This T cell receptor beta chain was observed in a study of HIV-infected children after antiretroviral therapy interruption. Overall study context: Interruption-arm samples span weeks 0, 12, interruption end (24 or 48), and about 3 years post-study. Overall study results and limits: Some non-naive CD45RA+ T cells might be present among sorted naive cells. By the end of treatment interruption, naive CD4+ clonality (Gini) increased.

CDR1 is MNHEY, CDR2 SVGEGT, per germline. This CDR3 spans 17 amino acids. Trimming shortened V by 2 bases and J by 0 bases, and 16 bases separated the two germline ends. Unique molecular identifiers were included in an RNA-based 3' RACE TCR library. TCRdb analysed the 3' RACE reads with MiXCR anew, one entry per CDR3 protein. The table shows tens of thousands of distinct CDR3 sequences, with roughly 4.5% occurring only once. The sample's treatment: PENTA 11 planned treatment interruption arm or continuous ART arm. At least 24 weeks of at least three-drug ART, in children 2 to 15 years. At least ten counts were recorded for this clonotype. Its antigen remains unidentified.

The TCR sequence derives from a pool of human donors with HIV. The chain joins TRBV6-2 or TRBV6-3 to TRBJ1-1, with D hard to call. This specimen was CD45RA+ CD4+ T cells from PBMCs, pooled from several time points, taken from a donor given antiretroviral therapy, either interrupted or continuous. Subset meaning: naive CD4+ CD45RA+ CD45RO- T cells. For the CDR3, the DNA is TGTGCCAGCAGTTACGCGACCCGTAGGCGAATGAACACTGAAGCTTTCTTT. It is translated as CASSYATRRRMNTEAFF.